Listed here are 30 T cell receptor beta chains from one sample, sequenced in a study of kidney transplant recipient with SARS-CoV-2 infection. TCRdb reprocessed the reads with MiXCR, giving one entry per CDR3 protein. The sample lists roughly 230,000 distinct CDR3 sequences; around 28% were seen once. Sequenced material: a blood sample, taken at baseline and on day 111 from a kidney transplant recipient. Receptor source: a male patient in his thirties who had COVID-19 and was a kidney transplant recipient. Some T cells may be transferred from the graft donor.

This clonotype came up many times. The chain carries TRBV3-1 and TRBJ2-5; D is undetermined. The CDR3 covers 17 residues. Per germline, CDR1 LGHDT and CDR2 YNNKEL (reference sequence). V lost 5 bases, J lost 5 bases, and 24 bases lay in between. The CDR3 sequence: CASSVWCPISFSETQYF. The CDR3, as DNA: TGTGCCAGCAGCGTGTGGTGTCCCATTTCTTTCTCTGAGACCCAGTACTTC.

This clonotype was detected many times. The J gene is TRBJ1-2, the V gene TRBV24-1; no clear D. The CDR3 sequence is 17 residues long. CDR1 and CDR2 (germline): KGHDR, SFDVKD. With 6 bases removed from V and 4 bases from J, the gap between germline ends came to 23 bases. In DNA, the CDR3 is TGTGCCACCAGTCGTCGTTTTAGTACCAGAAAGACCTATGGCTACACCTTC. Residues: CATSRRFSTRKTYGYTF.

Comment on this clonotype: This may stem from a read error, because a much larger clone lies one nucleotide away. The chain couples TRBV10-3 to TRBJ1-1, with a weak D call TRBD1 (5 bases). The CDR3 contains 15 residues. Germline-derived CDR1 and CDR2 are ENHRY and SYGVKD. The V end was cut by 4 bases, the J end by 6 bases, with 18 bases between. The DNA for the CDR3 is TGTGCCATCAGTGGGGGACCCGGGGGAAACGCTGAAGCTTTCTTT. It translates to CAISGGPGGNAEAFF.

The chain carries TRBV19 and TRBJ1-5, with D perhaps TRBD1 (6 bases). The CDR3 is 15 residues long. The germline CDR1 and CDR2 sequences are LNHDA and SQIVND (reference sequence). V was cut by 5 bases and J by 3 bases, with 14 bases left in between. CDR3 region: CASSRRGSDNQPQHF. The CDR3 DNA reads as TGTGCCAGTAGTCGCAGGGGATCGGACAATCAGCCCCAGCATTTT. Complete variable domain (other parts from reference TRBV19 and TRBJ1-5): DGGITQSPKYLFRKEGQNVTLSCEQNLNHDAMYWYRQDPGQGLRLIYYSQIVNDFQKGDIAEGYSVSREKKESFPLTVTSAQKNPTAFYLCASSRRGSDNQPQHFGDGTRLSIL.

About this clonotype: A read error may explain this, as a much larger clone is one base away. V and J are TRBV6-1 and TRBJ2-7, with D possibly being TRBD1 or TRBD2 (5 bases each). This CDR3 is 14 amino acids long. The germline V gene has CDR1 MNHNS and CDR2 SASEGT. For the CDR3, the DNA is TGTACCAGCAGTGACCTGGGACGGTTCTACGAGCAGTACTTC. Its translation is CTSSDLGRFYEQYF.

Regarding this clonotype: It may be a read error: a sequence one base away is much more abundant. The V call is TRBV7-6, the J call TRBJ1-2; no definite D call. CDR3 length: 17 residues. Germline CDR1 SGHVS, CDR2 FNYEAQ. The CDR3 bases are TGTGCCAGCAGCTTCCTGAATGAATCTCGAAAGACCTATGGCTGCACCTTC. Its translation: CASSFLNESRKTYGCTF.

Comment on this clonotype: This may arise from a read error, as a much more abundant clone is one base away. For the CDR3, the DNA is TGCGCCAGCAGTGTGGGTAGCGGGGAGACCGCCGGGGAGCTGTTTTTT. This encodes CASSVGSGETAGELFF. V and J are TRBV10-1 and TRBJ2-2; 8 nucleotides align to TRBD2. CDR1 WNHNN and CDR2 SYGVQD come from the germline V gene (reference sequence). This CDR3 is 16 amino acids long. J was trimmed by 6 bases and V by 4 bases; bases with no gene match: 10.

This clonotype was picked up many times. The rearrangement joins TRBV7-3 to TRBJ2-2; tentatively, D is TRBD1 or TRBD2 (5 bases each). The CDR3 runs to 13 residues. Germline V gives CDR1 SGHTA, CDR2 FQGTGA. V was trimmed by 5 bases and J by 8 bases, leaving 12 bases between them. The CDR3 nucleotides read TGTGCCAGCAGCCCCGACGGGGCGGGGGAGCTGTTTTTT. Translated, it gives CASSPDGAGELFF.

This clonotype has just one count. Since a much larger clone is just one base distant, this may be a read error. This chain links TRBV25-1 with TRBJ1-2; D not resolved. The CDR3 has 17 amino acids. CDR1 and CDR2 from the germline V gene are MGHDK and SYGVNS. CDR3 nucleotides: TGTGCCGGCAGTTGCAATCTAGAACTGGGAAAGACCTATGGCTACACCTTC. Protein product: CAGSCNLELGKTYGYTF.

About this clonotype: This may arise from a read error, as a much more abundant clone is one base away. The V and J genes are TRBV2 and TRBJ2-1; D remains unclear. CDR1 and CDR2 (germline): SNHLY, FYNNEI. This CDR3 is built from 14 residues. CDR3 protein: CDSALQRVSDEQFF. CDR3 DNA sequence: TGTGACAGCGCCCTTCAAAGGGTCTCGGATGAGCAGTTCTTC.

The table lists this clonotype with many counts. The rearrangement uses TRBV10-2 and TRBJ2-1; D remains ambiguous. Looked up from germline, CDR1 is WSHSY and CDR2 is SAAADI. The CDR3 is made up of 15 amino acids. Trimming pared 0 bases from V and 4 bases from J, leaving 10 bases between. The CDR3 is CASSESPEDYNEQFF. CDR3 sequence (DNA): TGCGCCAGCAGTGAGTCCCCGGAAGATTACAATGAGCAGTTCTTC.

This clonotype was observed once. A much larger clone lies one base from this, so it may be a read error. The V gene is TRBV29-1, the J gene TRBJ2-6; 7 nucleotides line up with TRBD2. The J call may not be correct, given that the DNA end is closer to TRBJ2-5. CDR1 and CDR2 (germline): SQVTM, ANQGSEA. The CDR3 runs 10 residues. The CDR3 region has the DNA TGCAGCGTTGCGGGAGGGACCCAGTACTTC. Translating gives CSVAGGTQYF.

The chain is built from TRBV9 and TRBJ2-1; D is uncertain. The DNA end lines up better with TRBJ2-4; the J call may be wrong. Germline V lookup: CDR1 SGDLS, CDR2 YYNGEE. The CDR3 has 15 amino acids. CDR3 residues: CASSEKPGAKNIQYF. The DNA of the CDR3 is TGTGCCAGCAGCGAGAAGCCGGGAGCCAAAAACATTCAGTACTTC.

Ten or more counts support this clonotype. This chain links TRBV4-1 with TRBJ2-5, with 7 positions matching TRBD1. Per germline, CDR1 MGHRA and CDR2 YSYEKL. J lost 5 bases, V lost 4 bases, and 4 bases had no gene match. The CDR3 extends over 13 amino acids. DNA for the CDR3: TGCGCCAGCAGCCGAGGGGGCGTGGAGACCCAGTACTTC. Amino acid sequence: CASSRGGVETQYF.

This clonotype appeared a few times. A read error is possible here, since a much larger clone lies one base away. The chain links TRBV7-3 to TRBJ2-2; D remains ambiguous. CDR3 length: 16 residues. Germline-derived CDR1 and CDR2 are SGHTA and FQGTGA. CDR3 sequence: CASSLTVGSNTGELFF. Written as DNA, the CDR3 is TGTGCCAGCAGCCTAACAGTTGGGTCCAACACCGGGGAGCTGTTTTTT.

Concerning this clonotype itself: This may come from a read error, since a much larger clone is one base off. The chain combines TRBV20-1 with TRBJ2-7; weak D call: TRBD2 (5 bases). The CDR3 is 15 amino acids. Deletions cut 5 bases from V and 5 bases from J, with 22 bases between. From germline, CDR1 is DFQATT and CDR2 SNEGSKA (reference sequence). The CDR3 nucleotides read TGCAGTGCTGGACCGTCGGGGTATGGCGACCACGAGCAGTACTTC. Amino acids: CSAGPSGYGDHEQYF.

Points on this clonotype: A clone one base away is much larger, so this may be a read error. V gene TRBV6-6 combines with J gene TRBJ1-2; D gene ambiguous. Trimming stripped 8 bases from V and 4 bases from J, with 26 bases between. Germline lookup yields CDR1 MNHNY and CDR2 SVGAGI (reference sequence). The CDR3 length is 17 residues. Here the CDR3 reads CASGKREGGRKTYGYTF. The CDR3 DNA sequence: TGTGCCAGCGGTAAGCGGGAAGGTGGGAGAAAGACCTATGGCTACACCTTC.

This clonotype was observed at least ten times. The rearrangement links TRBV6-5 to TRBJ2-5; D tentatively reads TRBD1 or TRBD2 (6 bases each). V dropped 6 bases and J dropped 2 bases, with 16 bases sitting between them. Germline loops: CDR1 MNHEY, CDR2 SVGAGI. The CDR3 runs 15 residues. CDR3 amino acids: CASSAGHSKQETQYF. The CDR3 DNA sequence: TGTGCCAGCAGCGCGGGACACTCGAAACAAGAGACCCAGTACTTC.

On this clonotype itself: A much larger clone lies one base from this, so it may be a read error. The chain carries TRBV7-9 and TRBJ2-7, with D perhaps TRBD2 (5 bases). The CDR3 is 19 residues long. The V gene's germline CDR1 is SEHNR and CDR2 FQNEAQ (reference sequence). CDR3 region: CASSFPRGPLSAHSYGQYF. The CDR3 DNA reads as TGTGCCAGCAGCTTTCCCCGCGGGCCGTTATCTGCACACTCCTACGGGCAGTACTTC. The whole variable domain, remainder taken from reference TRBV7-9 and TRBJ2-7, is DTGVSQNPRHKITKRGQNVTFRCDPISEHNRLYWYRQTLGQGPEFLTYFQNEAQLEKSRLLSDRFSAERPKGSFSTLEIQRTEQGDSAMYLCASSFPRGPLSAHSYGQYFGPGTRLTVT.

This clonotype was found many times. V is TRBV20-1 and J is TRBJ1-4, with a tentative D call TRBD1 (5 bases). The germline V gene encodes CDR1 DFQATT and CDR2 SNEGSKA (reference sequence). This CDR3 is 14 amino acids long. V shed 4 bases and J shed 2 bases, with 11 bases lying between them. CDR3 sequence reads: CSAIQGATNEKLFF. The DNA of the CDR3 is TGCAGTGCTATTCAAGGGGCCACTAATGAAAAACTGTTTTTT.

Regarding this clonotype: Possible read error: a much larger clone is one base away. This rearrangement joins TRBV3-1 to TRBJ2-2; D gene ambiguous. The CDR3 totals 18 residues. The germline V gene has CDR1 LGHDT and CDR2 YNNKEL (reference sequence). Trimming took off 5 bases at V and 5 bases at J, with 24 bases between the two ends. In DNA, the CDR3 is TGTGCCAGCAGCGAATACAATCCCATTCCAGGCTTGACCGGGGAGCTGTTTTTT. Protein product: CASSEYNPIPGLTGELFF.

This clonotype came up many times. The rearrangement joins TRBV2 to TRBJ1-6; D remains unclear. The length of the CDR3 is 16 residues. The ends were cut back, 7 bases at V and 8 bases at J, with 21 bases in the middle. Per germline, CDR1 SNHLY and CDR2 FYNNEI. The CDR3 sequence: CASKERGLRTDSPLHF. The CDR3 DNA reads as TGTGCCAGCAAAGAACGGGGTCTCAGGACGGATTCACCCCTCCACTTT.

About this clonotype itself: A much larger clone is a single base away; this may be a read error. J is TRBJ2-7 and V is TRBV24-1; 7 bases match TRBD1. The CDR3 length is 15 residues. In germline, CDR1 is KGHDR, CDR2 SFDVKD. The CDR3 spells CASSDPGQPTIGQYF. The CDR3 DNA reads TGTGCCTCCAGTGACCCGGGACAGCCTACGATCGGGCAGTACTTC.

This clonotype was found many times. This chain uses TRBV19 with TRBJ2-7; D perhaps matches TRBD2 (5 bases). This CDR3 contains 14 residues. CDR1 and CDR2 from the germline V gene are LNHDA and SQIVND (reference sequence). V shed 5 bases and J shed 4 bases, with 15 bases lying between them. The CDR3 loop reads CASSPTSRRYEQYF. DNA of the CDR3: TGTGCCAGTAGTCCAACTAGTAGGAGATACGAGCAGTACTTC.

This clonotype was seen repeatedly, ten times or more. V usage is TRBV28 and J usage is TRBJ2-7; 9 bases map to TRBD2. Germline V gene sequence: CDR1 MDHEN, CDR2 SYDVKM. The V gene end was trimmed by 5 bases and the J gene end by 3 bases; junction bases not matched to a gene: 8. The CDR3 is 15 amino acids. For the CDR3, the DNA is TGTGCCAGCAGTCCGCCTAGCGGGGCAAACTACGAGCAGTACTTC. This translates into CASSPPSGANYEQYF. The full variable domain, with the rest looked up from reference TRBV28 and TRBJ2-7, is DVKVTQSSRYLVKRTGEKVFLECVQDMDHENMFWYRQDPGLGLRLIYFSYDVKMKEKGDIPEGYSVSREKKERFSLILESASTNQTSMYLCASSPPSGANYEQYFGPGTRLTVT.

This clonotype was seen repeatedly, ten times or more. The chain couples TRBV9 to TRBJ1-1; D is uncertain. The V gene lost 1 base and the J gene lost 3 bases, with 7 bases spanning the gap. Germline CDR1 SGDLS, CDR2 YYNGEE. CDR3 length: 13 amino acids. The CDR3 DNA is TGTGCCAGCAGCGTACAGGCCGACACTGAAGCTTTCTTT. Amino acids: CASSVQADTEAFF.

This clonotype was detected only a few times. The chain has TRBV6-2 or TRBV6-3 and TRBJ2-3, with D possibly being TRBD1 (6 bases). With 2 bases removed from V and 5 bases from J, the gap between germline ends came to 11 bases. Germline V lookup: CDR1 MNHEY, CDR2 SVGEGT. This CDR3 has 14 amino acids. DNA of the CDR3: TGTGCCAGCAGTTACCGACAGGTTGGAGATACGCAGTATTTT. It specifies CASSYRQVGDTQYF.

This clonotype has a count of ten or more. The chain combines TRBV6-5 with TRBJ1-4, with no clear D. Trimming left V 5 bases short and J 6 bases short, with 19 bases between. The CDR3 is made up of 16 amino acids. CDR1 and CDR2 (germline): MNHEY, SVGAGI. The CDR3 sequence is CASSDSDGWSHEKLFF. As DNA, the CDR3 is TGTGCCAGCAGTGATTCCGACGGATGGAGTCATGAAAAACTGTTTTTT.

Details on this clonotype: Since a much larger clone is just one base distant, this may be a read error. The chain couples TRBV7-2 to TRBJ2-5, with D tentatively TRBD2 (6 bases). Germline V gene lookup returns CDR1 SGHTA and CDR2 FQGNSA. This CDR3 has 14 amino acids. The CDR3 spells CAGSLAVQAETQYF. For the CDR3, the DNA is TGTGCCGGCAGCTTAGCGGTCCAGGCAGAGACCCAGTACTTC.

Remarks on this clonotype: Since a much larger clone is just one base distant, this may be a read error. The V and J genes are TRBV24-1 and TRBJ2-7; D is perhaps TRBD1 (5 bases). Germline-derived CDR1 and CDR2 are KGHDR and SFDVKD. The CDR3 covers 14 residues. V dropped 4 bases and J dropped 2 bases, with 11 bases sitting between them. The CDR3 bases are TGTGCCACCAGTGAGATGACAGCCCCCTACGAGCAGTACTTC. It translates to CATSEMTAPYEQYF.